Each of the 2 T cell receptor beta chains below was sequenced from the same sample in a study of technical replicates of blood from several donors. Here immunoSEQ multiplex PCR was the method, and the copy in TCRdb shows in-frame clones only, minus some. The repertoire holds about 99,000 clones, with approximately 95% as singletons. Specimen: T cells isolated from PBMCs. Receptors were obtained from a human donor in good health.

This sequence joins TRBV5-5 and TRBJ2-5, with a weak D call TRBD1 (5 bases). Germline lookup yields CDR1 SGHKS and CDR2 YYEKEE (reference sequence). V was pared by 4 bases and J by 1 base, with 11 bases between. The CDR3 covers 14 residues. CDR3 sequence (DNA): TGTGCCAGCAGCGCAGGGATTACCCAAGAGACCCAGTACTTC. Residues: CASSAGITQETQYF.

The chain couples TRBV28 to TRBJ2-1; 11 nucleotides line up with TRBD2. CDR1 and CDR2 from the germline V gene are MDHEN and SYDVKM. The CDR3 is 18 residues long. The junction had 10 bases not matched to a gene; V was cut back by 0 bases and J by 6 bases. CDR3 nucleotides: TGTGCCAGCAGTTTATGGACTAGCGGGAATATCAGGGGCAATGAGCAGTTCTTC. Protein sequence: CASSLWTSGNIRGNEQFF.